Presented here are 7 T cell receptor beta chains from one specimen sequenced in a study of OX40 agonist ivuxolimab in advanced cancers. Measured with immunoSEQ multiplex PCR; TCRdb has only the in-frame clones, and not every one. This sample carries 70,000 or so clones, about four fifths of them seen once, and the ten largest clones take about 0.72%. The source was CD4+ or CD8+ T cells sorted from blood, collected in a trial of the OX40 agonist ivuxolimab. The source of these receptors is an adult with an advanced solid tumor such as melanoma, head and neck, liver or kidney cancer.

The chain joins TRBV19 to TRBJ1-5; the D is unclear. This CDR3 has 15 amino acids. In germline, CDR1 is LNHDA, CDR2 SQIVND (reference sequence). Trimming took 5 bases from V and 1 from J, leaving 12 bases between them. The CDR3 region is CASSVDPRSNQPQHF. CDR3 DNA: TGTGCCAGTAGTGTCGACCCGCGAAGCAATCAGCCCCAGCATTTT.

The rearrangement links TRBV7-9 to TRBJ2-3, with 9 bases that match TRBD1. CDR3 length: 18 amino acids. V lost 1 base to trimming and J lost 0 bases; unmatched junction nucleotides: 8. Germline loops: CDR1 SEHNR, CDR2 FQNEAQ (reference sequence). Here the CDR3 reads CASSLVQGGTGSTDTQYF. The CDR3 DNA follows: TGTGCCAGCAGCTTAGTTCAGGGAGGGACAGGGAGCACAGATACGCAGTATTTT. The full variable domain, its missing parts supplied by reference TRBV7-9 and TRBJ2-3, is DTGVSQNPRHKITKRGQNVTFRCDPISEHNRLYWYRQTLGQGPEFLTYFQNEAQLEKSRLLSDRFSAERPKGSFSTLEIQRTEQGDSAMYLCASSLVQGGTGSTDTQYFGPGTRLTVL.

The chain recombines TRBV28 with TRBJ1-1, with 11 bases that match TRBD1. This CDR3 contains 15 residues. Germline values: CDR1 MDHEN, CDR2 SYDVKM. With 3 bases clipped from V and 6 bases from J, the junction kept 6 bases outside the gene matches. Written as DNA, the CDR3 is TGTGCCAGCAGTTTGTTCAGGACAGGGGGCTCTGAAGCTTTCTTT. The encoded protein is CASSLFRTGGSEAFF.

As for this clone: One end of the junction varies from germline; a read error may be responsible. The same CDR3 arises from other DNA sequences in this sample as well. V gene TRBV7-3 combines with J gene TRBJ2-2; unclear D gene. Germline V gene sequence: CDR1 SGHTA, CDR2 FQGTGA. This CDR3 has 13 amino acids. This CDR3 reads CASMAANTGELFF. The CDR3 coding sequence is TGTGCTAGCATGGCAGCGAACACCGGGGAGCTGTTTTTT.

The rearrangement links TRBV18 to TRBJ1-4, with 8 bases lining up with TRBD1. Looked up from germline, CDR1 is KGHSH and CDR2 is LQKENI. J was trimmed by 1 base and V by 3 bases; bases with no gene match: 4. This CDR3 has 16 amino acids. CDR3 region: CASSPTGDETNEKLFF. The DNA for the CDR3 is TGTGCCAGCTCACCGACAGGGGATGAAACTAATGAAAAACTGTTTTTT.

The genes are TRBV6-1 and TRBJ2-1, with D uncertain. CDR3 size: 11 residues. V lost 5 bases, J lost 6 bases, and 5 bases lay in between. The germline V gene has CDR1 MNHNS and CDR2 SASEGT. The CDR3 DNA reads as TGTGCCAGCAGTAGTATCAATGAGCAGTTCTTC. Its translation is CASSSINEQFF.

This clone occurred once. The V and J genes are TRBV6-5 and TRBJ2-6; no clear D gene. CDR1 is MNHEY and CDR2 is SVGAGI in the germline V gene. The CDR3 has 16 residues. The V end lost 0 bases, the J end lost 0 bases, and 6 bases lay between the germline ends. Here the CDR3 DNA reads TGTGCCAGCAGTTACTCCTTCAACTCTGGGGCCAACGTCCTGACTTTC. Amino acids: CASSYSFNSGANVLTF.